A selection of T cell receptor beta chains follows, all from one sample in a study of human T cells and chemical hapten exposure. TCRdb reanalysed the RACE reads using MiXCR and keeps one entry per CDR3 protein. The table lists roughly 200,000 distinct CDR3 sequences, about a fifth of them singletons, with about 6.7% in the top ten. The sequencing used whole blood, collected in connection with sensitization to the hapten diphenylcyclopropenone (DPC). These receptors were obtained from a woman in her 50s with alopecia areata. Some clones in this sample may be carry-over from other donors' samples. Both conserved end residues are part of each CDR3.

V gene	CDR3 length	J gene	CDR3 protein
TRBV5-1	13	TRBJ1-5	CASSLLAGQPQHF
TRBV12-3/TRBV12-4	14	TRBJ2-5	CASSLVAGVETQYF
TRBV5-1	14	TRBJ1-1	CASRTQGWGTEAFF
TRBV7-9	14	TRBJ1-6	CASSRDIENSPLHF
TRBV2	14	TRBJ2-7	CASSVGGTSYEQYF
TRBV29-1	14	TRBJ1-5	CSATGTALDQPQHF
TRBV6-5	12	TRBJ2-7	CASRYLGGEQYF
TRBV20-1	14	TRBJ2-1	CSAQDSSSYNEQFF
TRBV3-1	16	TRBJ2-2	CASSQAPGHSTGELFF
TRBV11-1	17	TRBJ2-2	CASSLGGGTANTGELFF
TRBV24-1	14	TRBJ1-2	CATSDDMGIYGYTF
TRBV5-1	15	TRBJ2-5	CASKVGQGRQETQYF
TRBV3-1	15	TRBJ2-4	CASSQEAPAKNIQYF
TRBV5-1	14	TRBJ2-2	CASSFVRETGELFF
TRBV14	12	TRBJ1-1	CASSQDWYEAFF
TRBV10-3	13	TRBJ2-3	CASRSLATDTQYF
TRBV20-1	13	TRBJ2-7	CSAERGSFYEQYF
TRBV15	15	TRBJ1-1	CATSRGGSRGTEAFF
TRBV20-1	16	TRBJ2-5	CSASSFLAGVIETQYF
TRBV5-1	13	TRBJ1-1	CASQGLEGTEAFF
TRBV7-9	17	TRBJ1-1	CASRPRGPDTGNTEAFF
TRBV25-1	14	TRBJ2-7	CASSETGGTYEQYF
TRBV7-9	16	TRBJ2-1	CASSFGLAGEYNEQFF
TRBV12-3/TRBV12-4	13	TRBJ1-2	CASRPPGQGGYTF
TRBV20-1	14	TRBJ2-7	CSARVGHSGYEQYF
TRBV4-2	13	TRBJ2-1	CASSQDLKAVGFF
TRBV18	13	TRBJ2-1	CASSPKAGQDPFF
TRBV5-6	15	TRBJ2-2	CASSPVGIPTGELFF
TRBV20-1	14	TRBJ2-7	CSARDFTASYEQYF
TRBV10-3	13	TRBJ2-7	CAITGALEYEQYF
TRBV6-1	13	TRBJ1-1	CASSPTENTEAFF
TRBV10-3	13	TRBJ1-2	CAINTGANYGYTF